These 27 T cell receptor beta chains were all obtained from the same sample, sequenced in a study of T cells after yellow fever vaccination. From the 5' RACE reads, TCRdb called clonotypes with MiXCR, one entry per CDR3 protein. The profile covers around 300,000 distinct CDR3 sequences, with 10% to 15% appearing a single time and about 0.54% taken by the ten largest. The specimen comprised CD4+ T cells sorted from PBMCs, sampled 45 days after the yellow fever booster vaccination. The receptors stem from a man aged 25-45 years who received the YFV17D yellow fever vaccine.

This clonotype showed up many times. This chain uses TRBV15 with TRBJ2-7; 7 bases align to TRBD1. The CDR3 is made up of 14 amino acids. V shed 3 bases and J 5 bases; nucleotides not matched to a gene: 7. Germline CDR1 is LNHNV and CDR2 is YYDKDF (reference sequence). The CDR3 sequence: CATSSDRVQNEQYF. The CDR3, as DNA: TGTGCCACCAGCAGCGACAGGGTCCAGAACGAGCAGTACTTC.

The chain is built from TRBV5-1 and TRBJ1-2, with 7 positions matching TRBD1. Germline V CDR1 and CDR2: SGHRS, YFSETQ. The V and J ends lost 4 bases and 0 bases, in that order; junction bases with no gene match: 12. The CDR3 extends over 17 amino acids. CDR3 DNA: TGCGCCAGCAGCCCTTCACTGACAGGGCGCACTAACTATGGCTACACCTTC. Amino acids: CASSPSLTGRTNYGYTF.

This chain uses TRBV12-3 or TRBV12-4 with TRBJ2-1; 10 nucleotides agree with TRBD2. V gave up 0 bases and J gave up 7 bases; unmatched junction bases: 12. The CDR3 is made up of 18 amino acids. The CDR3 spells CASSLAAGGPLSGNEQFF. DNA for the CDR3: TGTGCCAGCAGTTTAGCAGCGGGGGGGCCGTTATCGGGGAATGAGCAGTTCTTC.

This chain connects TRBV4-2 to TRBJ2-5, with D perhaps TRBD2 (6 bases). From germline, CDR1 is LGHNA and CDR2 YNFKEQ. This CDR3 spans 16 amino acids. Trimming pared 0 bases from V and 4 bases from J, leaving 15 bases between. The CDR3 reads CASSQDLAGRGETQYF. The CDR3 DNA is TGTGCCAGCAGCCAAGATCTGGCGGGGAGAGGAGAGACCCAGTACTTC.

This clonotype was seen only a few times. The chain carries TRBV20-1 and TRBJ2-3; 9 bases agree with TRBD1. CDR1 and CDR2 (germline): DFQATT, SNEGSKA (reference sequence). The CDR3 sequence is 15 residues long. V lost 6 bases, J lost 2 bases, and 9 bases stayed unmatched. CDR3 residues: CSATPGQGLTDTQYF. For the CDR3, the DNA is TGCAGTGCGACACCGGGACAGGGTCTCACAGATACGCAGTATTTT.

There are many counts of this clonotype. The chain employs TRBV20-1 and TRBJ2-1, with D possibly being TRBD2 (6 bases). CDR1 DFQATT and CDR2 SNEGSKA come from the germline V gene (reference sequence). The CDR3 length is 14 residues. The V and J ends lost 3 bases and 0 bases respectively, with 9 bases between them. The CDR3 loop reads CSARAGSSYNEQFF. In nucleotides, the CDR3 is TGCAGTGCTAGGGCGGGAAGCTCCTACAATGAGCAGTTCTTC.

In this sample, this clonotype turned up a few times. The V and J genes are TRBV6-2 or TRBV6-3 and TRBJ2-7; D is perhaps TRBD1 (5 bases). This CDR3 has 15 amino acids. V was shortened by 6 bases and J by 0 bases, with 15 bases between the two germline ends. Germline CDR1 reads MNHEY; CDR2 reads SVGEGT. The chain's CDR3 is CASSTDSIISYEQYF. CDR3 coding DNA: TGTGCCAGCAGCACCGACAGTATAATCTCCTACGAGCAGTACTTC.

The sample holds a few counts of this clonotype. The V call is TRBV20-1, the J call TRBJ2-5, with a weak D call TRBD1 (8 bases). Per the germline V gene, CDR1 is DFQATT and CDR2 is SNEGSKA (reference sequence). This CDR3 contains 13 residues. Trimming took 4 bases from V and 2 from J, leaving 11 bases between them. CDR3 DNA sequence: TGCAGTGCTAACAGGGGGGGGCAAGAGACCCAGTACTTC. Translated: CSANRGGQETQYF.

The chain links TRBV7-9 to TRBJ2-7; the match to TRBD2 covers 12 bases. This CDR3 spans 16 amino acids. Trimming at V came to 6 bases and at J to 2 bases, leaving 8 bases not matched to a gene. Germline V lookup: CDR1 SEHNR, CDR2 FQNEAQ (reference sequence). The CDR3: CASRFTGTSGPYEQYF. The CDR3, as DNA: TGTGCCAGCAGATTCACCGGGACTAGCGGGCCCTACGAGCAGTACTTC.

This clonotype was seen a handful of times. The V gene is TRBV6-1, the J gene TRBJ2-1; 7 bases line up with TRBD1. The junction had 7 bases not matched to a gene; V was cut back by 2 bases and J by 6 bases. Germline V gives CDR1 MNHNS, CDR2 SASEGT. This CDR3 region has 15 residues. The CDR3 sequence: CASSEQVAGGNEQFF. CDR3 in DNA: TGTGCCAGCAGTGAACAGGTGGCAGGGGGCAATGAGCAGTTCTTC.

In DNA form, the CDR3 reads TGTGCCAGCAGCTTGACGACAGGGGGTTTGGGTGAAAAACTGTTTTTT. This encodes CASSLTTGGLGEKLFF. The chain employs TRBV5-5 and TRBJ1-4, with 9 bases matching TRBD1. Trimming cost V 1 base and J 7 bases; bases outside gene matches: 8. The CDR3 totals 16 residues. Germline loops: CDR1 SGHKS, CDR2 YYEKEE (reference sequence). The full variable domain, with the rest looked up from reference TRBV5-5 and TRBJ1-4, is DAGVTQSPTHLIKTRGQQVTLRCSPISGHKSVSWYQQVLGQGPQFIFQYYEKEERGRGNFPDRFSARQFPNYSSELNVNALLLGDSALYLCASSLTTGGLGEKLFFGSGTQLSVL.

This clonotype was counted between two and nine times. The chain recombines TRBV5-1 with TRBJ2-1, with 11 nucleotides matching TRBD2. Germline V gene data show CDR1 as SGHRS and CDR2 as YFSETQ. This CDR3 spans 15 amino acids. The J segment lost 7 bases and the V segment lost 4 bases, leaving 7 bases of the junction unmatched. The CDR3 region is CASSILAGAGNEQFF. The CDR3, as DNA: TGCGCCAGCAGCATACTAGCGGGAGCGGGTAATGAGCAGTTCTTC.

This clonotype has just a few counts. The CDR3 DNA is TGTGCCAGCAGCCGTCTCCGGGGACAACCAAGCAATCAGCCCCAGCATTTT. Amino acid sequence: CASSRLRGQPSNQPQHF. The chain couples TRBV6-2 or TRBV6-3 to TRBJ1-5, with TRBD1 as a possible D gene (6 bases). Germline CDR1 MNHEY, CDR2 SVGEGT. The CDR3 runs 17 residues. Trimming took 6 bases from V and 1 from J, leaving 19 bases between them.

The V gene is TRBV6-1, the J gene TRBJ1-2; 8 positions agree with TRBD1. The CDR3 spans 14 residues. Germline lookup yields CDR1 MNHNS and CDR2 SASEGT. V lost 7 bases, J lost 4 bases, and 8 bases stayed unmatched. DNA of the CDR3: TGTGCCAGCAAAATGACAGGGGCAATCTATGGCTACACCTTC. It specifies CASKMTGAIYGYTF.

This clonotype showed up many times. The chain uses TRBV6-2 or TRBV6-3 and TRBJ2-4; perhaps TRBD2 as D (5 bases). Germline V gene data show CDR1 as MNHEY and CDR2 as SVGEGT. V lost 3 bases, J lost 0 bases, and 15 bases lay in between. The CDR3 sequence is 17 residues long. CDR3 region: CASSYFVLAEAKNIQYF. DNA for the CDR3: TGTGCCAGCAGTTATTTTGTCCTAGCAGAAGCCAAAAACATTCAGTACTTC.

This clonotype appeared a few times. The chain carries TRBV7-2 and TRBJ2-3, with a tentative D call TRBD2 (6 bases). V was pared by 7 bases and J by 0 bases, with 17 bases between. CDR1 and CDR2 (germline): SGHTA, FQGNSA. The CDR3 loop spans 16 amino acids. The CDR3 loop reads CASKSRGVASTDTQYF. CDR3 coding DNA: TGTGCCAGCAAAAGTCGCGGGGTTGCTAGCACAGATACGCAGTATTTT. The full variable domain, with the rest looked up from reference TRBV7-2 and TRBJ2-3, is GAGVSQSPSNKVTEKGKDVELRCDPISGHTALYWYRQSLGQGLEFLIYFQGNSAPDKSGLPSDRFSAERTGGSVSTLTIQRTQQEDSAVYLCASKSRGVASTDTQYFGPGTRLTVL.

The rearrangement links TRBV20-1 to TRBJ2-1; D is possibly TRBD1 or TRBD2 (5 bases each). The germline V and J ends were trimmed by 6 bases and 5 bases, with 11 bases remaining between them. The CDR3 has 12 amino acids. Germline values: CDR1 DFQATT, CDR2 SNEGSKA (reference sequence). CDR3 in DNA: TGCAGTGCCCCATGGGGGAACAATGAGCAGTTCTTC. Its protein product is CSAPWGNNEQFF.

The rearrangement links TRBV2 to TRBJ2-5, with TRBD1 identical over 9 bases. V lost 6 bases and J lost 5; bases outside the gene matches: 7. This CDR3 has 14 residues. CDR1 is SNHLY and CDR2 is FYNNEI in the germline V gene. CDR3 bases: TGTGCCAGCAGCGACCGGGACAGGGCCGAGACCCAGTACTTC. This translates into CASSDRDRAETQYF.

CDR3 region: CPNTQGASYEQYF. The CDR3 bases are TGCCCAAATACCCAAGGGGCCTCCTACGAGCAGTACTTC. The V call is TRBV20-1, the J call TRBJ2-7; D possibly corresponds to TRBD1 (5 bases). Germline CDR1 reads DFQATT; CDR2 reads SNEGSKA (reference sequence). The CDR3 contains 13 residues.

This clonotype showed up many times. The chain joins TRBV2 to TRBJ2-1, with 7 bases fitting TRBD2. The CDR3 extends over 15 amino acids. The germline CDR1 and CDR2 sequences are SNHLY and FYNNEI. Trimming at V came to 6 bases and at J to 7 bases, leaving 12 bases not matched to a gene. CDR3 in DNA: TGTGCCAGCAGCACGCGGGCTAGCGGTGGGAATGAGCAGTTCTTC. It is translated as CASSTRASGGNEQFF.

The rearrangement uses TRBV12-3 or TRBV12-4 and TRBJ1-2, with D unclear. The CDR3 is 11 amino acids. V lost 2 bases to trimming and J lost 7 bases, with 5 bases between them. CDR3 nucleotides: TGTGCCAGCAGTTTAAGGAGTGGCTACACCTTC. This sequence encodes CASSLRSGYTF.

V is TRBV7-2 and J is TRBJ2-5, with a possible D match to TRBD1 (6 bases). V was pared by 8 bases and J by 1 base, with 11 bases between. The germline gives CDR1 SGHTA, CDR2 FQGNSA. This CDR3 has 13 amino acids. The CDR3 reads CASARGGQETQYF. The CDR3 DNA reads TGTGCCAGCGCCAGGGGCGGCCAAGAGACCCAGTACTTC.

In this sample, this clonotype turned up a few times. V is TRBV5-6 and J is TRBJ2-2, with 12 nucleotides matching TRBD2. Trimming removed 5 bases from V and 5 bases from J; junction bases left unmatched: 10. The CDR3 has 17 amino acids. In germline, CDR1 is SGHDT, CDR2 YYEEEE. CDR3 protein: CASRRLAGEEGTGELFF. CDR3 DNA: TGTGCCAGCAGACGACTAGCGGGAGAGGAGGGGACCGGGGAGCTGTTTTTT.

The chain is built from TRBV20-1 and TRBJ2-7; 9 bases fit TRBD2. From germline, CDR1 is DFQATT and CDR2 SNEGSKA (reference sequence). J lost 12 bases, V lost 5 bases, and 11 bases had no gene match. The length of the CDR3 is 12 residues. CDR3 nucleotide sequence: TGCAGTGCTTTACTAGCGGGCCGGGTTACGTACTTC. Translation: CSALLAGRVTYF.

Here the CDR3 reads CASSYLAGSNQETQYF. In DNA, the CDR3 is TGTGCCAGCAGCTATTTAGCGGGAAGCAACCAAGAGACCCAGTACTTC. V gene TRBV5-5 combines with J gene TRBJ2-5; 8 bases fit TRBD2. This CDR3 spans 16 amino acids. The germline CDR1 and CDR2 sequences are SGHKS and YYEKEE (reference sequence). V was clipped by 3 bases and J by 0 bases; unmatched bases: 7.

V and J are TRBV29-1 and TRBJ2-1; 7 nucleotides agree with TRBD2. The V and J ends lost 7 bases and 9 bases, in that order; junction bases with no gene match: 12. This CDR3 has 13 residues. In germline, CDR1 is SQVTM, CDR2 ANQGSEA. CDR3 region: CSGVNGWGGEQFF. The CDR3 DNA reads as TGCAGCGGTGTTAACGGCTGGGGGGGTGAGCAGTTCTTC.

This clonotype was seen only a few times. CDR3 nucleotide sequence: TGTGCCAGCTCACCCGAGCGCCCCCGTAACGGGCAGTTCTTC. As protein: CASSPERPRNGQFF. V is TRBV18 and J is TRBJ2-1; D is ambiguous. Per germline, CDR1 KGHSH and CDR2 LQKENI. The CDR3 covers 14 residues. V shed 3 bases and J shed 12 bases, with 18 bases lying between them. Based on the CDR3 plus reference TRBV18 and TRBJ2-1, the full variable domain is NAGVMQNPRHLVRRRGQEARLRCSPMKGHSHVYWYRQLPEEGLKFMVYLQKENIIDESGMPKERFSAEFPKEGPSILRIQQVVRGDSAAYFCASSPERPRNGQFFGPGTRLTVL.